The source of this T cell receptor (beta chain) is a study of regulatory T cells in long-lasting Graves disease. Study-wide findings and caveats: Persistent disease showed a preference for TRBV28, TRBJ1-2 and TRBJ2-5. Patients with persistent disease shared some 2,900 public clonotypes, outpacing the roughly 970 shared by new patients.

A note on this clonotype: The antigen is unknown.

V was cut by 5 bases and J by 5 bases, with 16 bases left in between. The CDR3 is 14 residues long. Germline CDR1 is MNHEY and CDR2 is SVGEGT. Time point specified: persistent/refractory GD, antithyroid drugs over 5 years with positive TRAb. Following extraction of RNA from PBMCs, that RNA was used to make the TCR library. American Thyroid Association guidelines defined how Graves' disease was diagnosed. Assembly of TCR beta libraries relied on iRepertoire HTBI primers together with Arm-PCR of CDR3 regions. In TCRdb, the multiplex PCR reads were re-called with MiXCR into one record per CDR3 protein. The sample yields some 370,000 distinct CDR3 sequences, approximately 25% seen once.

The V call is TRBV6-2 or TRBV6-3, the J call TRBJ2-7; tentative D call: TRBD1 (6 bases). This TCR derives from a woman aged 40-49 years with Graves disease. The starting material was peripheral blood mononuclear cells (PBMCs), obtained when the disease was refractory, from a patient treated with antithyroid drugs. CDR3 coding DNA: TGTGCCAGCAGTGAAACAGGGAGTGGCCACGAGCAGTACTTC. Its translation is CASSETGSGHEQYF.